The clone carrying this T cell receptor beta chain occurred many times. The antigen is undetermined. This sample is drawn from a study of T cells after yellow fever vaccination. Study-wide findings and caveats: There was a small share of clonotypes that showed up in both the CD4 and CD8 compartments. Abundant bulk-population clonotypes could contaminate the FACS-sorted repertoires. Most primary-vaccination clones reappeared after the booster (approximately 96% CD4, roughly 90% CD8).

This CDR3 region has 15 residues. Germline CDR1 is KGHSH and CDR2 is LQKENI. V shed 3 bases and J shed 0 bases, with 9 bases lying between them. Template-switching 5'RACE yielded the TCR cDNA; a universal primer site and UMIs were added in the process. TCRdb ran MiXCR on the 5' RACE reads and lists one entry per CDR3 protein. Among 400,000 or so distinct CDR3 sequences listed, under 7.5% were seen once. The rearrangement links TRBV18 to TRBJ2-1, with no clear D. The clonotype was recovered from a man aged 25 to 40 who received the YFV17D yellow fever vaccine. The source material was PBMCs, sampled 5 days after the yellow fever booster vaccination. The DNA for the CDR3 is TGTGCCAGCTCACCTAACGGGTACTCCTACAATGAGCAGTTCTTC. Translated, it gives CASSPNGYSYNEQFF.